This T cell receptor beta chain comes out of a study of shared clonotypes between healthy human individuals. Turning to the study itself: The study enrolled a couple of women and three men aged 18 to 49. The study, taken as a whole, reports: Approximately 4.5% was the fraction of naive CD4 clonotypes found shared across a few donors. Researchers found naive subsets generally carried larger estimated richness than memory subsets.

Clones were read by immunoSEQ multiplex PCR, and TCRdb kept only the in-frame ones, dropping some. The profile covers just over 2,000,000 clones, with about 95% appearing a single time and about 1.1% taken by the ten largest. Naive CD8 isolation took CD45RO-negative cells positively selected for CCR7 and excluded terminally differentiated effector memory CD45RA+ cells. With respect to this clone: Its antigen remains unidentified.

V was pared by 5 bases and J by 3 bases, with 7 bases of the junction left unmatched. This CDR3 contains 15 residues. The germline CDR1 and CDR2 sequences are SGHRS and YFSETQ. The TCR originated in a man aged 18 to 35 in good health. The chain couples TRBV5-1 to TRBJ2-1; 8 positions agree with TRBD1. The sequenced material came from naive CD8+ T cells sorted from blood. The CDR3 loop reads CASSSDRDSYNEQFF. CDR3 nucleotide sequence: TGCGCCAGCAGTTCGGACAGGGATAGCTACAATGAGCAGTTCTTC.